This TCR beta chain was identified during a study of T cell responses to AZD1222 COVID-19 vaccine. Study-wide results and caveats: Donors were largely white British and mainly female; clonal diversity was possibly underestimated. Repertoire sampling was restricted to post-peak T cell response timepoints.

Germline CDR1 SEHNR, CDR2 FQNEAQ (reference sequence). The V end lost 5 bases, the J end lost 8 bases, and 16 bases lay between the germline ends. The CDR3 extends over 14 amino acids. Note on this clone: Its antigen is currently unknown.

The table came from immunoSEQ multiplex PCR; TCRdb's copy has only in-frame clones and leaves some out. This repertoire shows about 84,000 clones, 80% to 90% found once; its top ten account for roughly 32%. This clonotype was obtained from an adult in good health. The source material was peripheral blood, sampled on day 0 of AZD1222 vaccination. This chain links TRBV7-9 with TRBJ2-1; D is unresolved. CDR3 DNA: TGTGCCAGCAGCCGGTATGGGGTTGGGGATGAGCAGTTCTTC. Translated: CASSRYGVGDEQFF. Full variable domain (rest looked up from reference TRBV7-9 and TRBJ2-1): DTGVSQNPRHKITKRGQNVTFRCDPISEHNRLYWYRQTLGQGPEFLTYFQNEAQLEKSRLLSDRFSAERPKGSFSTLEIQRTEQGDSAMYLCASSRYGVGDEQFFGPGTRLTVL.